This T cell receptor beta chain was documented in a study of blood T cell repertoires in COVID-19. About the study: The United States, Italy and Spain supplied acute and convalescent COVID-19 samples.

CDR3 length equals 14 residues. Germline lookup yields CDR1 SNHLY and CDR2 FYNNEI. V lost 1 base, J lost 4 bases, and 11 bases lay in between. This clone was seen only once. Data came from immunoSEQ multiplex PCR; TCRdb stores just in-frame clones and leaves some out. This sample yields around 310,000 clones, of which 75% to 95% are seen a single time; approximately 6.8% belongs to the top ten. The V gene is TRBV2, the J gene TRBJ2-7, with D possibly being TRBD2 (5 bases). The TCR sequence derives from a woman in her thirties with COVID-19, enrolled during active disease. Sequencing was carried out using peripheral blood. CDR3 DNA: TGTGCCAGCAGTGAAGGTGCAGGCGGGTACGAGCAGTACTTC. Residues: CASSEGAGGYEQYF.